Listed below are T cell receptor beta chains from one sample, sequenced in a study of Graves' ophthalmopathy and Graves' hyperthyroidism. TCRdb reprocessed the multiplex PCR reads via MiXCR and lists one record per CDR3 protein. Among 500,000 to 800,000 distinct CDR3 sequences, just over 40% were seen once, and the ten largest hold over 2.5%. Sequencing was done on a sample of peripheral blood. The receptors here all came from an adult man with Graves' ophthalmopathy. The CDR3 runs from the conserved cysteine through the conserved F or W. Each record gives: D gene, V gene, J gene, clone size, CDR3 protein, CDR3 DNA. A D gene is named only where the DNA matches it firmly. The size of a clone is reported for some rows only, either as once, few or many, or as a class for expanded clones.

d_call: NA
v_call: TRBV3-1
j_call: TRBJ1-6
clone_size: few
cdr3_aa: CASSQLARGRNSPLHF
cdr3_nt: TGTGCCAGCAGCCAACTCGCCAGGGGACGGAATTCACCCCTCCACTTT

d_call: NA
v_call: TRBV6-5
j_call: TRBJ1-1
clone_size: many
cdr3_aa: CASSYTGSGTEAFF
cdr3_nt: TGTGCCAGCAGTTACACAGGCTCGGGCACTGAAGCTTTCTTT

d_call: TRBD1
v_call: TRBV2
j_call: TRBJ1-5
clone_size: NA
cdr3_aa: CATSDAGTGHNQPQHF
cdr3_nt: TGTGCCACCAGTGACGCCGGGACAGGGCACAATCAGCCCCAGCATTTT

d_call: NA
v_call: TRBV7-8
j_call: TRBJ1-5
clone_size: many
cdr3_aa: CASSLAGVLNQPQHF
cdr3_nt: TGTGCCAGCAGCTTAGCAGGGGTCCTTAATCAGCCCCAGCATTTT

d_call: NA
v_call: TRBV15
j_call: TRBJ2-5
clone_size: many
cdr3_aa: CATSRDLGSFETQYF
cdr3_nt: TGTGCCACCAGCAGAGATCTTGGCAGCTTCGAGACCCAGTACTTC

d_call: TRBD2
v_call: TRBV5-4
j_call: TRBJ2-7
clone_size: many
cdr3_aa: CASTLAGGPYEQYF
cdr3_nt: TGTGCCAGCACTCTAGCGGGAGGGCCCTACGAGCAGTACTTC

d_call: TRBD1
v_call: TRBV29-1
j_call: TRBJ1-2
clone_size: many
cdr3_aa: CSVDSGTGNYGYTF
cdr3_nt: TGCAGCGTTGATTCCGGGACAGGGAACTATGGCTACACCTTC

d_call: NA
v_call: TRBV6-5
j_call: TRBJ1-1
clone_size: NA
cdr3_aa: CASSPHAGAMYTEAFF
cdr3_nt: TGCGCCAGCAGCCCCCATGCTGGGGCTATGTATACTGAAGCTTTCTTT

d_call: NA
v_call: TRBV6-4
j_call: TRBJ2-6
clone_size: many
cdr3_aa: CASSDSGAGANVLTF
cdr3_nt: TGTGCCAGCAGTGACTCGGGGGCTGGGGCCAACGTCCTGACTTTC

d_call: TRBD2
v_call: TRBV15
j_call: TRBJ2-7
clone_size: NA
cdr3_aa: CATSRPDLSGVEQYF
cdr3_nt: TGTGCCACCAGCAGACCAGACCTTAGCGGGGTCGAGCAGTACTTC

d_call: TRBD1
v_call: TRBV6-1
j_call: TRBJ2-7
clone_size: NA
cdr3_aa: CASSGGQGVNEQCF
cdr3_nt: TGTGCCAGCAGTGGCGGACAGGGGGTAAACGAGCAGTGCTTC

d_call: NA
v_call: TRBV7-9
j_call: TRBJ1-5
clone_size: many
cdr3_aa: CASSPRDGSNQPQHF
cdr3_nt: TGTGCCAGCAGCCCCCGGGACGGTAGCAATCAGCCCCAGCATTTT

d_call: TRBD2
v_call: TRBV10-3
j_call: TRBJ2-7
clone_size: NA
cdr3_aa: CAISRTSGDNEQYF
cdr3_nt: TGTGCCATCAGTCGGACTAGCGGGGACAATGAGCAGTACTTC

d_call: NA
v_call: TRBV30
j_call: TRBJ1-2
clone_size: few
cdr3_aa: CAWKQANYGYTF
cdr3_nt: TGTGCCTGGAAACAGGCTAACTATGGCTACACCTTC

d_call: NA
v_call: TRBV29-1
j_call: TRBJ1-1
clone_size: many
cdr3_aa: CSVRRMNTEAFF
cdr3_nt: TGCAGCGTCCGAAGAATGAACACTGAAGCTTTCTTT

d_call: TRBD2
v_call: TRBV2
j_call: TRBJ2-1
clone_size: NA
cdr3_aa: CASRDIASGRGNEQFF
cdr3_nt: TGTGCCAGCAGAGACATCGCTAGCGGGAGAGGCAATGAGCAGTTCTTC

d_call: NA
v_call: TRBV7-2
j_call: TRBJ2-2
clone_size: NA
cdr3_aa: CASSLYRERTGELFF
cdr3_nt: TGTGCCAGCAGCTTGTACAGGGAAAGAACCGGGGAGCTGTTTTTT

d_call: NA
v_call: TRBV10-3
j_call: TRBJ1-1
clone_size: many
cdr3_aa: CASSYSEGYTEAFF
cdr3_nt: TGTGCCAGCAGTTACTCCGAGGGTTACACTGAAGCTTTCTTT

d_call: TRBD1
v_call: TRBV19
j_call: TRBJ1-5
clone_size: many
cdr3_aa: CASSRFGTANSNQPQHF
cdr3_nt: TGTGCCAGTAGTAGATTCGGGACAGCTAATAGCAATCAGCCCCAGCATTTT

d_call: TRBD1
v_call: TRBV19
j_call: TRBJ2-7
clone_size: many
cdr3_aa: CASSIGTGSYEQYF
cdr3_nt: TGTGCCAGTAGTATCGGGACAGGCTCCTACGAGCAGTACTTC

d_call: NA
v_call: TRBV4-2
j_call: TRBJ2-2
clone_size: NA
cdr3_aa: CASSQEVVANTGELFF
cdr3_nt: TGTGCCAGCAGCCAAGAAGTTGTGGCGAACACCGGGGAGCTGTTTTTT

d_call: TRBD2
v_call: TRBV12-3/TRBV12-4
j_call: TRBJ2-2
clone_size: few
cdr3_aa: CASTPSGRAAGELFF
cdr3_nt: TGTGCCAGCACCCCTAGCGGGAGGGCCGCCGGGGAGCTGTTTTTT

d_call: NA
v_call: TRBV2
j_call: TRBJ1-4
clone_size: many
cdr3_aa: CASARLANEKLFF
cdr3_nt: TGTGCCAGCGCACGGCTTGCAAATGAAAAACTGTTTTTT

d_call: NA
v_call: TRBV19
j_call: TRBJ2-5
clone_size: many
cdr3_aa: CASSIEGGQTQYF
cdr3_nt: TGTGCCAGTAGTATAGAGGGGGGCCAGACCCAGTACTTC

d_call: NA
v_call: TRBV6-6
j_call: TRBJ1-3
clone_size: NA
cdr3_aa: CASRQDRAYDSGNTIYF
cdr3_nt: TGTGCCAGCAGACAAGACCGGGCCTATGACTCTGGAAACACCATATATTTT

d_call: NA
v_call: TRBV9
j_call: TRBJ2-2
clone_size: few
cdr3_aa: CASSGGPATGELFF
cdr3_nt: TGTGCCAGCAGCGGGGGGCCAGCTACCGGGGAGCTGTTTTTT

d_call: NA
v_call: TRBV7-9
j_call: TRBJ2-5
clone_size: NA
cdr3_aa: CASSPFTSQGETQYF
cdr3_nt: TGTGCCAGCAGCCCCTTCACTAGCCAGGGTGAGACCCAGTACTTC

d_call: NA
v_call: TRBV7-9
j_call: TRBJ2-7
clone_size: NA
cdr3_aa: CASCHGRGEIYEQYF
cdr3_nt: TGTGCCAGCTGCCACGGCAGGGGAGAAATCTACGAGCAGTACTTC

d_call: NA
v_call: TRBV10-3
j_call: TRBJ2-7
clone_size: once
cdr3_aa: CAISELGQEQYF
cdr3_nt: TGTGCCATCAGTGAGTTAGGACAGGAGCAGTACTTC

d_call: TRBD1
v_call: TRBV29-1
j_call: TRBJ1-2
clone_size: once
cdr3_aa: CSLGQGANYGYTF
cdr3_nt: TGCAGTTTAGGACAGGGAGCTAACTATGGCTACACCTTC

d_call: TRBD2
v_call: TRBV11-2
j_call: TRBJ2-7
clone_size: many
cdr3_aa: CASSFKAGELYEQYF
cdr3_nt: TGTGCCAGCAGCTTTAAAGCGGGGGAACTCTACGAGCAGTACTTC

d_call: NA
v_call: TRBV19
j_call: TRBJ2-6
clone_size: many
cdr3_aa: CASSIGGAGANVLTF
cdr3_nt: TGTGCCAGTAGTATAGGGGGAGCTGGGGCCAACGTCCTGACTTTC

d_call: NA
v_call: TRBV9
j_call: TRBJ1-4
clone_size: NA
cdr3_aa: CASSRRTASPKKLFF
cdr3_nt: TGTGCCAGCAGTCGTAGGACAGCCTCCCCGAAAAAACTGTTTTTT

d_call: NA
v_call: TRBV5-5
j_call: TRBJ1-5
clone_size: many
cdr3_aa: CASSSGGSTTRGSQPQHF
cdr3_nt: TGTGCCAGCAGCTCGGGAGGATCGACAACGAGGGGAAGTCAGCCCCAGCATTTT

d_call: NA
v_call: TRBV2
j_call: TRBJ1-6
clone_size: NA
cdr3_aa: CASRDQENSPLHF
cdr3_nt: TGTGCCAGCAGGGATCAGGAGAATTCACCCCTCCACTTT

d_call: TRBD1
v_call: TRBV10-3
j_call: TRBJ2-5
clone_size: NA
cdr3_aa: CAIKGQDQETQYF
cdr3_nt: TGTGCCATCAAGGGACAGGATCAAGAGACCCAGTACTTC

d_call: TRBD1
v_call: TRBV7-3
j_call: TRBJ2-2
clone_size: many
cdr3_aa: CASSRTGSTGELFF
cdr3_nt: TGTGCCAGCAGCCGGACAGGGTCCACCGGGGAGCTGTTTTTT

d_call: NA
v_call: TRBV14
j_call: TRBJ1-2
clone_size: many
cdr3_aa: CASSQDEGTDYGYTF
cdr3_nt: TGTGCCAGCAGCCAAGATGAAGGGACTGACTATGGCTACACCTTC

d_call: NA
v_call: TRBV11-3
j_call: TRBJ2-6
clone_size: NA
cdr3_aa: CASSLDPQGRTEAF
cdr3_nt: TGTGCCAGCAGCTTAGATCCCCAGGGGCGCACTGAAGCTTTC

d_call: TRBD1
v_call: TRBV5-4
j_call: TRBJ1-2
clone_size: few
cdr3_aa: CASSDPGQGVYGYTF
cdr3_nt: TGTGCCAGCAGCGATCCGGGACAGGGGGTCTATGGCTACACCTTC

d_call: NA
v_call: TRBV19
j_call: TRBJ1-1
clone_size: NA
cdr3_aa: CASSIDPWGRSTEAFF
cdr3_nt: TGTGCCAGTAGTATTGACCCATGGGGGCGGAGCACTGAAGCTTTCTTT

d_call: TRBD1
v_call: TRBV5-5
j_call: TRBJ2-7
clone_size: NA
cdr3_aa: CASSSGTGLNEQYF
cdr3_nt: TGTGCCAGCAGTTCCGGGACAGGGCTGAACGAGCAGTACTTC

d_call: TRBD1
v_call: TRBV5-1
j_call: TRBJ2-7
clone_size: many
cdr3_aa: CASSGSGTGTEQYF
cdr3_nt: TGCGCCAGCAGTGGTTCCGGGACAGGAACCGAGCAGTACTTC

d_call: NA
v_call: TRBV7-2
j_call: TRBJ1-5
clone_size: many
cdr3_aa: CASSLKRVGGQPQHF
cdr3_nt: TGTGCCAGCAGCTTAAAAAGGGTTGGGGGTCAGCCCCAGCATTTT

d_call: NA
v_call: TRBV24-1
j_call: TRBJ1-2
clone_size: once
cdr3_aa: CATSDQQVNYGHTF
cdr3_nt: TGTGCCACCAGTGATCAGCAAGTCAACTATGGCCACACCTTC

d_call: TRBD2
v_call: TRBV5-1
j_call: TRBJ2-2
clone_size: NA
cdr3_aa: CASSSRLAGGPGELFF
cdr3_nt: TGCGCCAGCAGCTCAAGACTAGCGGGAGGGCCTGGGGAGCTGTTTTTT

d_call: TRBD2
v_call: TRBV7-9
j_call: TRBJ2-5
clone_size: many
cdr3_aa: CASSPGLAAQETQYF
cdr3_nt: TGTGCCAGCAGCCCGGGACTAGCGGCTCAAGAGACCCAGTACTTC

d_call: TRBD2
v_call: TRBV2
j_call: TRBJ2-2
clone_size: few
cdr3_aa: CASSPGASGTGELFF
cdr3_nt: TGTGCCAGCAGTCCCGGGGCTAGCGGCACCGGGGAGCTGTTTTTT

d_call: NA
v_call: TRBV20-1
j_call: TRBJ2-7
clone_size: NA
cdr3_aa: CSASKGADGGEQYF
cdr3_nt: TGCAGTGCTAGCAAGGGGGCGGACGGAGGGGAGCAGTACTTC

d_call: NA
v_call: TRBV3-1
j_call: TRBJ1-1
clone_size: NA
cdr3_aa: CASSEGFNTEAFF
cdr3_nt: TGTGCCAGCAGCGAGGGGTTTAACACTGAAGCTTTCTTT

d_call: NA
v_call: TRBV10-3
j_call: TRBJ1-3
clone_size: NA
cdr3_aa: CAIGIQGSGNTIYF
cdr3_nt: TGTGCCATCGGAATACAAGGTTCTGGAAACACCATATATTTT

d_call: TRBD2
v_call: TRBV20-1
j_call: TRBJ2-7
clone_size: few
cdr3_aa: CSATREAVSYEQYF
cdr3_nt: TGCAGTGCTACGCGGGAGGCGGTATCCTACGAGCAGTACTTC